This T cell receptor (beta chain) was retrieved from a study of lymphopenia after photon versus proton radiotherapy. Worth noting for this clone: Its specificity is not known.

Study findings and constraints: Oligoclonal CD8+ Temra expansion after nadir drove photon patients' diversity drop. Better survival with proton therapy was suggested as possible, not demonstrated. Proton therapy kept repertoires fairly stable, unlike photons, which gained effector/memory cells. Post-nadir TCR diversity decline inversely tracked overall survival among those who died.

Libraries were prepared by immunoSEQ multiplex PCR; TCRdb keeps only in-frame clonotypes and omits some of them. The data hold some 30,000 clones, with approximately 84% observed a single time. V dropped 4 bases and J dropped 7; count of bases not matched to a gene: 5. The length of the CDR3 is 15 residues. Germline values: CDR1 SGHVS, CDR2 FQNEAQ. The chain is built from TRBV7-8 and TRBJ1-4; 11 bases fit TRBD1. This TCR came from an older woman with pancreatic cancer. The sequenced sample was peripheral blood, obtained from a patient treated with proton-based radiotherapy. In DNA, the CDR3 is TGTGCCAGCAGCTCGTGGGACAGGGGGGGTGAAAAACTGTTTTTT. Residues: CASSSWDRGGEKLFF.